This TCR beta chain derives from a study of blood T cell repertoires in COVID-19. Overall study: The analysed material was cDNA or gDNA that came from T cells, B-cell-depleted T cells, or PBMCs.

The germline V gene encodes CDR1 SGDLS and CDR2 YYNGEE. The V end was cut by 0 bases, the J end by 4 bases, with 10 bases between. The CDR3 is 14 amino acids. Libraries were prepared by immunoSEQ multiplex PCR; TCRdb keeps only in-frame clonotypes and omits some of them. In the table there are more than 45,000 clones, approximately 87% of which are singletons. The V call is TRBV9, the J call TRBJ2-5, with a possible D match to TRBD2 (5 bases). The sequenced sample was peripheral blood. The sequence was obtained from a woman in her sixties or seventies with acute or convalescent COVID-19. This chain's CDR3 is CASSVAASSETQYF. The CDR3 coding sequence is TGTGCCAGCAGCGTAGCAGCTAGCTCAGAGACCCAGTACTTC.